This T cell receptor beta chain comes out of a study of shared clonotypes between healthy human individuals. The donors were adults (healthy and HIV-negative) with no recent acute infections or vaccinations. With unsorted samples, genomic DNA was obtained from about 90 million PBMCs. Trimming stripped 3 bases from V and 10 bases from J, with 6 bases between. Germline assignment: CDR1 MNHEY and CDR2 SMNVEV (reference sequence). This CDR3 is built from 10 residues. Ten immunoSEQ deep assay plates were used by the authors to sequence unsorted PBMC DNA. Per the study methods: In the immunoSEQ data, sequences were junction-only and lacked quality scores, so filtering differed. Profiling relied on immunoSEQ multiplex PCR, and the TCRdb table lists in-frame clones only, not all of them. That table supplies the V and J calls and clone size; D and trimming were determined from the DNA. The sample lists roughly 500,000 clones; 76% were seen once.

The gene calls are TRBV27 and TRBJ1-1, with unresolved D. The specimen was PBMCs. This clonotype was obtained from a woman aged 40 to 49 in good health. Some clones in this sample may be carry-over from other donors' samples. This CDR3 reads CASSFPIAFF. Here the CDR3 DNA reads TGTGCCAGCAGTTTCCCGATAGCTTTCTTT.